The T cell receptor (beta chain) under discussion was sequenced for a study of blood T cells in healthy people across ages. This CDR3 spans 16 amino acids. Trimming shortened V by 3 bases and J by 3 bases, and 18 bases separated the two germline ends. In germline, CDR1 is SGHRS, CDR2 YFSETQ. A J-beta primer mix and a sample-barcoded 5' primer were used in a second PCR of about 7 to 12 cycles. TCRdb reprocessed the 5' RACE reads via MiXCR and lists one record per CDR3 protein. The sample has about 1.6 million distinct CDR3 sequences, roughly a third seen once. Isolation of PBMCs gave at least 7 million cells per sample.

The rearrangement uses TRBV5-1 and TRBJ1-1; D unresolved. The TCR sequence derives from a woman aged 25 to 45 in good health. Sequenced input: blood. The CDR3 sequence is CASSSRTLPSDTEAFF. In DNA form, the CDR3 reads TGCGCCAGCAGCTCACGGACCCTCCCGTCAGACACTGAAGCTTTCTTT.